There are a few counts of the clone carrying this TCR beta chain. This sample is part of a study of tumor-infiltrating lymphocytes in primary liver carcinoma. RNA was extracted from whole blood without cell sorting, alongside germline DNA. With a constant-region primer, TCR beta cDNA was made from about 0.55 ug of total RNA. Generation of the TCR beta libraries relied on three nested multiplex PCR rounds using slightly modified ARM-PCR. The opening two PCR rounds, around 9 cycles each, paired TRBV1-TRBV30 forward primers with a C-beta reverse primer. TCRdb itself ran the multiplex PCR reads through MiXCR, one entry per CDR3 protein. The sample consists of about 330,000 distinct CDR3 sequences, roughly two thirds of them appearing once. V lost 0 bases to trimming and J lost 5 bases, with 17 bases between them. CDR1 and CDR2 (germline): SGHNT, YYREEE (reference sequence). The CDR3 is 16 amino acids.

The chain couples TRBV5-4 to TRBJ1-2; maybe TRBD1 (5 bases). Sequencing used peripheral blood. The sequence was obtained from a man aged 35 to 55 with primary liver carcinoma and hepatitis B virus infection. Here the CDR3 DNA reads TGTGCCAGCAGCTTGGCCCTGGAGGGACTTGGGTATGGCTACACCTTC. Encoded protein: CASSLALEGLGYGYTF.